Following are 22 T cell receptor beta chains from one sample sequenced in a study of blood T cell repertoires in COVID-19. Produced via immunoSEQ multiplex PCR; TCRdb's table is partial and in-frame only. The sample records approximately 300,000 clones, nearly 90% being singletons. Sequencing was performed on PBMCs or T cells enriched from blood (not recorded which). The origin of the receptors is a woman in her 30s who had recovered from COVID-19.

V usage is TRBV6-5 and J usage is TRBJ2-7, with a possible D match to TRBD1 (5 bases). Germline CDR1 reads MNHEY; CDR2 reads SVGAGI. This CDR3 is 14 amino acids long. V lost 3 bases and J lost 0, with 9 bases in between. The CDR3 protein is CASSYGRASYEQYF. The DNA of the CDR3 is TGTGCCAGCAGTTATGGCAGGGCCTCCTACGAGCAGTACTTC.

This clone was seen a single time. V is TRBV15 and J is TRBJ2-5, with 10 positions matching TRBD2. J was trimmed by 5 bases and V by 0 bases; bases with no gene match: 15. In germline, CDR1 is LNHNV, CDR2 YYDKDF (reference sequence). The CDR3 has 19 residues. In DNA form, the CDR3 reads TGTGCCACCAGCAGAGAACCGCCCAGAAGCGGGGGGGAATCCGAGACCCAGTACTTC. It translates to CATSREPPRSGGESETQYF. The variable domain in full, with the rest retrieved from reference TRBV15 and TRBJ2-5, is DAMVIQNPRYQVTQFGKPVTLSCSQTLNHNVMYWYQQKSSQAPKLLFHYYDKDFNNEADTPDNFQSRRPNTSFCFLDIRSPGLGDTAMYLCATSREPPRSGGESETQYFGPGTRLLVL.

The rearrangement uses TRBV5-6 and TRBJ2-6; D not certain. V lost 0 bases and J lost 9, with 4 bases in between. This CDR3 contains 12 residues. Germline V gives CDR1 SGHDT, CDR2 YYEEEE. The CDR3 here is CASSLAGNVLTF. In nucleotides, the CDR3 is TGTGCCAGCAGCTTGGCGGGCAACGTCCTGACTTTC.

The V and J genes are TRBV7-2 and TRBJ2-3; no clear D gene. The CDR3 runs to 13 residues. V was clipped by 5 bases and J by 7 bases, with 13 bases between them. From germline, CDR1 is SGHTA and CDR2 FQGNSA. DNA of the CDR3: TGTGCCAGCAGCGCCTACCCTGACAATACGCAGTATTTT. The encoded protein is CASSAYPDNTQYF.

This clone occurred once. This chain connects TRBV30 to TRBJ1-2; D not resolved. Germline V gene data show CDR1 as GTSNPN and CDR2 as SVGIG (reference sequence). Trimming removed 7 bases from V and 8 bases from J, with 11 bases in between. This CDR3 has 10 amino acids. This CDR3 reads CALEAGGYTF. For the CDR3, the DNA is TGTGCCTTGGAGGCGGGCGGCTACACCTTC.

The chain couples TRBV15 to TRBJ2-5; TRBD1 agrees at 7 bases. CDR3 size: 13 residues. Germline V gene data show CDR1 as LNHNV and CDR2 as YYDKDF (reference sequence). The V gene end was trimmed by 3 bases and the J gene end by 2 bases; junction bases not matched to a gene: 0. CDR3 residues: CATSRGQQETQYF. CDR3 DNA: TGTGCCACCAGCAGGGGACAGCAAGAGACCCAGTACTTC.

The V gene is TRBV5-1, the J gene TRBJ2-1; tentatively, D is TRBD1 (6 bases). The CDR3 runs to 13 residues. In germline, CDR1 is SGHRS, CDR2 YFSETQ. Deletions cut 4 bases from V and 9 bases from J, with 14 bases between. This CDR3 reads CASSQIGTLEQFF. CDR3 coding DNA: TGCGCCAGCAGCCAAATTGGGACACTTGAGCAGTTCTTC.

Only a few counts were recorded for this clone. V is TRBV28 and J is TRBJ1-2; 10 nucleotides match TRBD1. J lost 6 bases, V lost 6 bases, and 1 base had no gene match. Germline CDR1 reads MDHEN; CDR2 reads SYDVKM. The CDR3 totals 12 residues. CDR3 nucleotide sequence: TGTGCCAGCAGCGGGACAGGGGATGGCTACACCTTC. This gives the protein CASSGTGDGYTF.

The chain's CDR3 is CAILSTDTQYF. The DNA of the CDR3 is TGTGCCATCCTAAGCACAGATACGCAGTATTTT. This rearrangement joins TRBV10-3 to TRBJ2-3, with D unclear. In germline, CDR1 is ENHRY, CDR2 SYGVKD. Between the trimmed V and J ends, which lost 8 bases and 0 bases, there was a span of 3 bases. The CDR3 extends over 11 amino acids.

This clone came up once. The CDR3 protein is CASSEEGQGALDTQYF. CDR3 nucleotide sequence: TGTGCCAGCAGTGAAGAGGGACAGGGGGCGCTGGATACGCAGTATTTT. The chain has TRBV6-1 and TRBJ2-3; 12 bases fit TRBD1. Looked up from germline, CDR1 is MNHNS and CDR2 is SASEGT. CDR3 length: 16 residues. V shed 1 base, J shed 6 bases, and the junction held 5 bases outside the gene matches.

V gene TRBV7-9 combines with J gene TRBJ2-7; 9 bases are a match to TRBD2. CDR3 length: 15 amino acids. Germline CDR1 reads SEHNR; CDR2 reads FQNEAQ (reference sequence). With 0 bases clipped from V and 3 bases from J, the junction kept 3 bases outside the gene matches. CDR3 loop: CASSLAGRGGYEQYF. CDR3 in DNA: TGTGCCAGCAGCTTAGCTGGGCGGGGGGGCTACGAGCAGTACTTC.

The CDR3 DNA reads TGCGCCAGCAGCCAAGTCCGGGGGAAAGGGTCGGGCTACACCTTC. This codes for CASSQVRGKGSGYTF. The rearrangement uses TRBV4-3 and TRBJ1-2; D may be TRBD1 (5 bases). This CDR3 is 15 amino acids long. V was clipped by 1 base and J by 8 bases, with 17 bases between them. The germline V gene has CDR1 LGHNA and CDR2 YSLEER.

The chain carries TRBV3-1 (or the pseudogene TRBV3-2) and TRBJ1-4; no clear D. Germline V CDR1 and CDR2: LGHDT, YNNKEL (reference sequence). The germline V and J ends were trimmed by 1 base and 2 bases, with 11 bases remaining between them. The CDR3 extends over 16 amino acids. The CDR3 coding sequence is TGTGCCAGCAGCCAAGGAGGGCCGGCCACTAATGAAAAACTGTTTTTT. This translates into CASSQGGPATNEKLFF.

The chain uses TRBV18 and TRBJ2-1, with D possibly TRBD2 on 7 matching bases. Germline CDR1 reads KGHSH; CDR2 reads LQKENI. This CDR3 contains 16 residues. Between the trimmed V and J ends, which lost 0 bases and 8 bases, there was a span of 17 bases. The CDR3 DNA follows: TGTGCCAGCTCACCACCGAGGGGGGGGGCCTCCGATGAGCAGTTCTTC. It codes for CASSPPRGGASDEQFF.

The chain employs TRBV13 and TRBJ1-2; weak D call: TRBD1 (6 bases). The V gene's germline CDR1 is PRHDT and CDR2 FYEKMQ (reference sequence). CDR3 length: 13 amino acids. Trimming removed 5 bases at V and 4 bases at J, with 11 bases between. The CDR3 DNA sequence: TGTGCCAGCAGCCAACAGGACAGCTATGGCTACACCTTC. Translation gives CASSQQDSYGYTF.

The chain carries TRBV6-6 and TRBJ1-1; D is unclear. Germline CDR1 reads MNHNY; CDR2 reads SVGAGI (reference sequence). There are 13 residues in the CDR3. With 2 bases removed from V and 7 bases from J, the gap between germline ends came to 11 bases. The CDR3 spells CASSYRPASEAFF. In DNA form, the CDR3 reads TGTGCCAGCAGTTACCGACCTGCTAGTGAAGCTTTCTTT.

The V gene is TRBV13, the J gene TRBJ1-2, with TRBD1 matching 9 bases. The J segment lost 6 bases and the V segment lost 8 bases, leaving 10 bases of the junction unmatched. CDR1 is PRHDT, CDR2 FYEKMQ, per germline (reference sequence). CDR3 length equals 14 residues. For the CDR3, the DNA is TGTGCCAGCGGACTACAGGGGGCGATGAATGGCTACACCTTC. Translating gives CASGLQGAMNGYTF.

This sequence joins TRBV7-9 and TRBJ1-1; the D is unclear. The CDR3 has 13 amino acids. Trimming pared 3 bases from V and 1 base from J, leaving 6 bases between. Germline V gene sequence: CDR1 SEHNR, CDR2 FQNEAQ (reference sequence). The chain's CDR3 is CASSFFGNTEAFF. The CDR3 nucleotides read TGTGCCAGCAGCTTCTTCGGGAACACTGAAGCTTTCTTT.

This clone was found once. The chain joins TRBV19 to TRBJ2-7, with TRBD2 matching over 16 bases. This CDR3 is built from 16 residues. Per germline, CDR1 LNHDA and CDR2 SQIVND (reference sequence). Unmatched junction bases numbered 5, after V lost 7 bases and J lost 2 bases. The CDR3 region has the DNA TGTGCCAGTATCCCCGGGACTAGCGGGGGGGCCTACGAGCAGTACTTC. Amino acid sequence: CASIPGTSGGAYEQYF.

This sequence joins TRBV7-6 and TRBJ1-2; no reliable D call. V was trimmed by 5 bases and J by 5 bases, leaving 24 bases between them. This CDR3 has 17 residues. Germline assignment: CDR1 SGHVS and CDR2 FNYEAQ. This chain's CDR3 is CASSATGGKLSGYGYTF. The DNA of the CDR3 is TGTGCCAGCAGCGCCACCGGCGGGAAACTGTCGGGGTATGGCTACACCTTC.

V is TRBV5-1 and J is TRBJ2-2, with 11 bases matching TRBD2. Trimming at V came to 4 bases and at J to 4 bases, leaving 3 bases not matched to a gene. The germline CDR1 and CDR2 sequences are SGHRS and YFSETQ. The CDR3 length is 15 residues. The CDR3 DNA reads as TGCGCCAGCAGCCCGGGACTAGCGGTCACCGGGGAGCTGTTTTTT. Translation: CASSPGLAVTGELFF.

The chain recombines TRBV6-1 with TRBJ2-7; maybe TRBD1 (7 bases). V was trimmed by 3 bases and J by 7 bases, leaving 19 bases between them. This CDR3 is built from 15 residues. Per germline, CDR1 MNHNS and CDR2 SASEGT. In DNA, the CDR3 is TGTGCCAGCAGTGAGGCGGGACAGCGGAATTGGGAGCAGTACTTC. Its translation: CASSEAGQRNWEQYF.